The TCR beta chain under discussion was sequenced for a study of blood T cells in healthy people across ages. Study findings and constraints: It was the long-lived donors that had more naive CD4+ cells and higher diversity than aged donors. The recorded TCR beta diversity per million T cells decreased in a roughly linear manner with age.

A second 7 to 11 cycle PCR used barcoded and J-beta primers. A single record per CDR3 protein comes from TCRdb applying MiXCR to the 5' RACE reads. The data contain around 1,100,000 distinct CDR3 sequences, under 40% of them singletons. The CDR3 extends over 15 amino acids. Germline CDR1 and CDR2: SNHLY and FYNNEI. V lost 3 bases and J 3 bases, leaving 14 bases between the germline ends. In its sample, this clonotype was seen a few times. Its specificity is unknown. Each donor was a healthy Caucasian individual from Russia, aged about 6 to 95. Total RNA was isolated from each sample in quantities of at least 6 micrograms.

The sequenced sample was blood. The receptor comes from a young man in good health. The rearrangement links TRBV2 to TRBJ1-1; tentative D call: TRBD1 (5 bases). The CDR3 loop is CASSDSTDSDTEAFF. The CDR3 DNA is TGTGCCAGCAGTGATTCGACAGACTCAGACACTGAAGCTTTCTTT.